This T cell receptor beta chain came from a study of OX40 agonist ivuxolimab in advanced cancers. Overall study: The dose-escalation cohort had hepatocellular carcinoma, melanoma, renal cell or head and neck cancer. Averaging roughly 60 years in age, with a range of about 20 to 90, the cohort was more than 75% male. Study results and limitations: The average count of expanded clones was higher among CD8+ T cells than among CD4+. The specificity for antigen of the expanded peripheral T cells was not determined.

In the case of this clone: Its cognate antigen is unknown.

Here immunoSEQ multiplex PCR was the method, and the copy in TCRdb shows in-frame clones only, minus some. Of some 110,000 clones in the sample, 90% were seen once. The CDR3 extends over 17 amino acids. The trim removed 3 bases at V and 2 bases at J, leaving 11 bases unmatched. The chain couples TRBV23-1 to TRBJ1-1; 8 bases agree with TRBD1. TRBV23-1 is labeled an ORF, and its function is uncertain. The clonotype originates from an adult with an advanced solid tumor such as melanoma, head and neck, liver or kidney cancer. The material was CD4+ or CD8+ T cells sorted from blood, obtained in a trial of the OX40 agonist ivuxolimab. The CDR3, as DNA: TGCGCCAGCAGTCAGCCCAGGGGGCGTTGGGACAACACTGAAGCTTTCTTT. This codes for CASSQPRGRWDNTEAFF.